The 29 T cell receptor beta chains listed next were all sequenced from one sample in a study of regulatory T cells in long-lasting Graves disease. Arm-PCR of CDR3 regions with iRepertoire HTBI primers generated TCR beta libraries. TCRdb independently ran MiXCR on the multiplex PCR reads; one entry per CDR3 protein. This sample has over 500,000 distinct CDR3 sequences, with under 20% found just once. Time point reported: newly diagnosed GD, antithyroid drugs for less than 3 months. From PBMCs, RNA was extracted and then used to make the TCR library. This same sample was also taken into another study, of T cells in Graves' hyperthyroidism and ophthalmopathy.

The source material was peripheral blood mononuclear cells (PBMCs), sampled at new diagnosis, from a patient treated with antithyroid drugs. These receptors came from a woman aged 30 to 39 with Graves disease.

This clonotype was counted many times. The DNA for the CDR3 is TGTGCCAGCACCCCTGGGAGCTCCTATAATTCACCCCTCCACTTT. This encodes CASTPGSSYNSPLHF. The chain recombines TRBV11-2 with TRBJ1-6; D remains ambiguous. Trimming stripped 7 bases from V and 0 bases from J, with 10 bases between. Germline V CDR1 and CDR2: SGHAT, FQNNGV. CDR3 length equals 15 residues.

As to this clonotype: An end of the junction differs from the germline gene, which may be a read error. J is TRBJ2-3 and V is TRBV28; D ambiguous. Germline lookup yields CDR1 MDHEN and CDR2 SYDVKM. The CDR3 consists of 13 residues. The CDR3, as DNA: TGTGCCAGCAGATCCCCCGGCACAGATGCGCAGTATTTT. Its translation: CASRSPGTDAQYF.

This clonotype was picked up a small number of times. V usage is TRBV2 and J usage is TRBJ1-3; D remains ambiguous. Trimming took 3 bases from V and 2 from J, leaving 14 bases between them. Germline CDR1 SNHLY, CDR2 FYNNEI. CDR3 length equals 16 residues. The CDR3 coding sequence is TGTGCCAGCAGTGATGGGGATTCCGTCGCTGGAAACACCATATATTTT. It yields the protein CASSDGDSVAGNTIYF.

In its sample, this clonotype was seen many times. The chain uses TRBV28 and TRBJ2-2, with D possibly being TRBD1 (8 bases). V lost 5 bases to trimming and J lost 5 bases, with 15 bases between them. The germline gives CDR1 MDHEN, CDR2 SYDVKM. The CDR3 runs 15 residues. The CDR3 nucleotides read TGTGCCAGCAGTACAGGGGGGGTCAGGACCGGGGAGCTGTTTTTT. Amino acids: CASSTGGVRTGELFF.

The rearrangement uses TRBV20-1 and TRBJ2-1; maybe TRBD2 (6 bases). Germline V gives CDR1 DFQATT, CDR2 SNEGSKA (reference sequence). The CDR3 has 15 residues. V lost 5 bases to trimming and J lost 1 base, with 15 bases between them. In nucleotides, the CDR3 is TGCAGTGCTGCAATCGGGACTCTTTCCTACAATGAGCAGTTCTTC. It specifies CSAAIGTLSYNEQFF.

A note on this clonotype: The junction departs from the called germline gene at one end, perhaps through a read error. This chain joins TRBV5-8 and TRBJ1-2; the D gene is possibly TRBD1 (5 bases). The length of the CDR3 is 15 residues. The germline V gene has CDR1 SGHTS and CDR2 YDEGEE. This chain's CDR3 is CAGSPDTVRGGGYTF. CDR3 in DNA: TGTGCCGGCAGCCCCGACACCGTGAGGGGTGGCGGCTACACCTTC.

The chain carries TRBV19 and TRBJ1-4; the match to TRBD1 covers 10 bases. CDR1 is LNHDA and CDR2 is SQIVND in the germline V gene (reference sequence). This CDR3 spans 15 amino acids. Losses at the gene ends were 5 bases for V and 7 bases for J; bases not matched to a gene: 7. CDR3 loop: CASSSRQGAGEKLFF. CDR3 DNA sequence: TGTGCCAGTAGTTCTCGACAGGGGGCAGGTGAAAAACTGTTTTTT.

This clonotype was counted at least ten times. J is TRBJ2-3 and V is TRBV20-1; 14 nucleotides match TRBD2. CDR3 length equals 21 residues. Trimming cost V 6 bases and J 3 bases; bases outside gene matches: 23. Per germline, CDR1 DFQATT and CDR2 SNEGSKA (reference sequence). The CDR3 nucleotides read TGCAGTGCCGTACACGCAGGGTTTCGTGGACTAGCGGGAGGTGGGACAGATACGCAGTATTTT. Translating it yields CSAVHAGFRGLAGGGTDTQYF.

Ten or more counts support this clonotype. At one end, the junction sequence differs from germline, possibly due to a read error. The chain carries TRBV7-7 and TRBJ2-1; 11 nucleotides line up with TRBD2. The CDR3 is 16 amino acids. CDR1 is SSHAT and CDR2 is FNYEAQ in the germline V gene (reference sequence). This chain's CDR3 is CASSPGVGTSGAEQFF. CDR3 DNA: TGTGCTAGCAGCCCGGGGGTGGGGACTAGCGGAGCCGAGCAGTTCTTC.

In this sample, this clonotype turned up many times. The genes are TRBV24-1 and TRBJ1-4; TRBD1 matches 9 bases. V was pared by 2 bases and J by 8 bases, with 2 bases of the junction left unmatched. The CDR3 covers 14 residues. Germline V gene data show CDR1 as KGHDR and CDR2 as SFDVKD. CDR3 in amino acids: CATSDSGQGEKLFF. CDR3 DNA sequence: TGTGCCACCAGTGATTCGGGACAGGGAGAAAAACTGTTTTTT.

This clonotype was seen repeatedly, ten times or more. This chain joins TRBV20-1 and TRBJ1-5; 7 nucleotides line up with TRBD1. The CDR3 runs to 15 residues. The trim removed 1 base at V and 6 bases at J, leaving 9 bases unmatched. Germline V CDR1 and CDR2: DFQATT, SNEGSKA (reference sequence). CDR3 bases: TGCAGTGCTAGAGTCAAGACAGGGTCGCGTCAGCCCCAGCATTTT. The encoded protein is CSARVKTGSRQPQHF.

This clonotype occurred a few times. The conserved final phenylalanine or tryptophan is absent from the CDR3, which likely points to a read error. J is TRBJ1-1 and V is TRBV28; D is unresolved. The CDR3 spans 13 residues. Trimming took 6 bases from V and 0 from J, leaving 8 bases between them. CDR1 and CDR2 (germline): MDHEN, SYDVKM. As DNA, the CDR3 is TGTGCCAGCAGACGGCAAATGAACACTGAAGCTTTCCTT. Protein product: CASRRQMNTEAFL.

This clonotype was seen a few times. The chain recombines TRBV28 with TRBJ2-1; 12 nucleotides agree with TRBD2. There are 16 residues in the CDR3. Germline CDR1 reads MDHEN; CDR2 reads SYDVKM. Trimming removed 7 bases from V and 4 bases from J; junction bases left unmatched: 8. Written as DNA, the CDR3 is TGTGCCAGCACTTCATGGACTAGCGGGACTTACAATGAGCAGTTCTTC. This encodes CASTSWTSGTYNEQFF.

The chain carries TRBV5-4 and TRBJ2-3, with a possible D match to TRBD1 (5 bases). Germline CDR1 is SGHNT and CDR2 is YYREEE (reference sequence). Trimming pared 0 bases from V and 2 bases from J, leaving 16 bases between. This CDR3 comprises 17 residues. CDR3 protein: CASSLVRKRGPTDTQYF. The CDR3 DNA follows: TGTGCCAGCAGCTTGGTTCGGAAAAGGGGTCCCACAGATACGCAGTATTTT.

As regards this clonotype: This sequence may be a read error, since a much larger clone differs from it by one base. The chain uses TRBV6-1 and TRBJ1-1, with D possibly being TRBD1 (6 bases). CDR3 length equals 13 residues. Germline V gene sequence: CDR1 MNHNS, CDR2 SASEGT. CDR3 sequence reads: CTTGWQGMVEAFF. CDR3 DNA sequence: TGTACCACCGGATGGCAGGGGATGGTTGAAGCTTTCTTT.

This clonotype came up many times. The gene calls are TRBV20-1 and TRBJ2-3; D is ambiguous. The germline V and J ends were trimmed by 5 bases and 2 bases, with 20 bases remaining between them. The CDR3 extends over 16 amino acids. The germline V gene has CDR1 DFQATT and CDR2 SNEGSKA (reference sequence). The CDR3 here is CSARTSWLTYTDTQYF. DNA of the CDR3: TGCAGTGCTCGGACCTCCTGGCTAACCTACACAGATACGCAGTATTTT.

In this sample, this clonotype turned up many times. The chain is built from TRBV3-1 and TRBJ1-5; TRBD1 is a possible D gene (5 bases). Germline V lookup: CDR1 LGHDT, CDR2 YNNKEL (reference sequence). This CDR3 region has 13 residues. The germline V and J ends were trimmed by 4 bases and 9 bases, with 13 bases remaining between them. CDR3 sequence (DNA): TGTGCCAGCAGCCGGGGCAGCGAGAGGCCCCAGCATTTT. This gives the protein CASSRGSERPQHF.

This clonotype was counted many times. The rearrangement uses TRBV7-2 and TRBJ2-3, with TRBD2 matching over 8 bases. The V gene's germline CDR1 is SGHTA and CDR2 FQGNSA. V shed 2 bases, J shed 3 bases, and the junction held 7 bases outside the gene matches. This CDR3 comprises 16 residues. The CDR3, as DNA: TGTGCCAGCAGCTTAATGTCTGGCGGGAGGACAGATACGCAGTATTTT. This codes for CASSLMSGGRTDTQYF.

This clonotype was detected many times. The chain employs TRBV28 and TRBJ1-2, with D tentatively TRBD1 (6 bases). Per germline, CDR1 MDHEN and CDR2 SYDVKM. V lost 5 bases to trimming and J lost 3 bases, with 13 bases between them. The CDR3 runs 14 residues. The CDR3 here is CASSPGQRYYGYTF. As DNA, the CDR3 is TGTGCCAGCAGTCCCGGACAGAGGTACTATGGCTACACCTTC.

The chain couples TRBV11-2 to TRBJ1-2; a possible D gene is TRBD1 (5 bases). Germline CDR1 is SGHAT and CDR2 is FQNNGV. The CDR3 totals 13 residues. The V gene lost 3 bases and the J gene lost 5 bases, with 10 bases spanning the gap. CDR3 bases: TGTGCCAGCAGCTTGGGGGAGAGGTATGGCTACACCTTC. Its protein product is CASSLGERYGYTF.

The CDR3 DNA is TGCGCCAGCAGCTGGGGCCCGGGGGACTACGAGCAGTACTTC. It yields the protein CASSWGPGDYEQYF. V and J are TRBV5-1 and TRBJ2-7; tentatively, D is TRBD2 (6 bases). There are 14 residues in the CDR3. The germline CDR1 and CDR2 sequences are SGHRS and YFSETQ. The germline V and J ends were trimmed by 3 bases and 3 bases, with 13 bases remaining between them.

This clonotype was recorded at least ten times. The chain uses TRBV11-2 and TRBJ2-5; D is unclear. The germline V gene has CDR1 SGHAT and CDR2 FQNNGV. The CDR3 has 14 residues. Trimming took off 7 bases at V and 2 bases at J, with 14 bases between the two ends. CDR3 DNA: TGTGCCAGCAACCTGGGTCCCCTACAAGAGACCCAGTACTTC. This gives the protein CASNLGPLQETQYF. Using reference TRBV11-2 and TRBJ2-5 for the parts outside the CDR3, the full variable domain is EAGVAQSPRYKIIEKRQSVAFWCNPISGHATLYWYQQILGQGPKLLIQFQNNGVVDDSQLPKDRFSAERLKGVDSTLKIQPAKLEDSAVYLCASNLGPLQETQYFGPGTRLLVL.

The chain employs TRBV18 and TRBJ2-3; 11 bases agree with TRBD2. CDR3 size: 18 residues. V was pared by 0 bases and J by 5 bases, with 10 bases of the junction left unmatched. CDR1 and CDR2 from the germline V gene are KGHSH and LQKENI. The CDR3 region has the DNA TGTGCCAGCTCACCACCGTTAAATAGCGGGAGGGCCAGAGATACGCAGTATTTT. Translating it yields CASSPPLNSGRARDTQYF.

This clonotype showed up many times. V and J are TRBV2 and TRBJ2-7, with 7 bases that match TRBD2. Germline trimming cut 7 bases from V and 5 bases from J; bases unmatched to any gene: 8. CDR1 is SNHLY and CDR2 is FYNNEI in the germline V gene. The CDR3 covers 13 residues. The CDR3 sequence: CASTSGQIHEQYF. Written as DNA, the CDR3 is TGTGCCAGCACTAGCGGACAAATCCACGAGCAGTACTTC.

This clonotype showed up just a few times. The V call is TRBV28, the J call TRBJ2-1, with 7 bases identical to TRBD1. V trimming: 5 bases; J trimming: 3 bases; junction bases outside the gene matches: 13. The CDR3 sequence is 17 residues long. From germline, CDR1 is MDHEN and CDR2 SYDVKM. CDR3 region: CASSTHWTGVNYNEQFF. CDR3 sequence (DNA): TGTGCCAGCAGTACCCACTGGACAGGAGTAAACTACAATGAGCAGTTCTTC.

The genes are TRBV6-1 and TRBJ2-3, with 7 bases that match TRBD2. Germline V lookup: CDR1 MNHNS, CDR2 SASEGT. This CDR3 has 18 residues. Trimming removed 6 bases from V and 4 bases from J; junction bases left unmatched: 19. CDR3 amino acids: CASSQRGRIAGGADTQYF. The CDR3 DNA follows: TGTGCCAGCAGCCAAAGGGGTCGGATAGCGGGCGGCGCAGATACGCAGTATTTT.

This clonotype was detected a few times. This chain links TRBV29-1 with TRBJ2-2, with D possibly matching TRBD2 (5 bases). The CDR3 totals 11 residues. Germline assignment: CDR1 SQVTM and CDR2 ANQGSEA. V gave up 5 bases and J gave up 10 bases, with 11 bases separating them. CDR3 sequence reads: CSVWVAPELFF. The CDR3 DNA is TGCAGCGTTTGGGTAGCGCCGGAGCTGTTTTTT.

The chain is built from TRBV3-1 and TRBJ2-7; 8 bases map to TRBD2. CDR3 length equals 15 residues. The junction had 3 bases not matched to a gene; V was cut back by 2 bases and J by 0 bases. Per the germline V gene, CDR1 is LGHDT and CDR2 is YNNKEL (reference sequence). In DNA form, the CDR3 reads TGTGCCAGCAGCCAAAGCGGGAGACCCTCCTACGAGCAGTACTTC. It encodes CASSQSGRPSYEQYF.

The table lists this clonotype with a count of one. J is TRBJ1-2 and V is TRBV5-5, with D tentatively TRBD1 (5 bases). The CDR3 totals 16 residues. CDR1 and CDR2 (germline): SGHKS, YYEKEE (reference sequence). With 6 bases removed from V and 1 base from J, the gap between germline ends came to 19 bases. The CDR3 nucleotides are TGTGCCAGCACCCTTGGGGCCCCAGGATATAACTATGGCTACACCTTC. This translates into CASTLGAPGYNYGYTF.